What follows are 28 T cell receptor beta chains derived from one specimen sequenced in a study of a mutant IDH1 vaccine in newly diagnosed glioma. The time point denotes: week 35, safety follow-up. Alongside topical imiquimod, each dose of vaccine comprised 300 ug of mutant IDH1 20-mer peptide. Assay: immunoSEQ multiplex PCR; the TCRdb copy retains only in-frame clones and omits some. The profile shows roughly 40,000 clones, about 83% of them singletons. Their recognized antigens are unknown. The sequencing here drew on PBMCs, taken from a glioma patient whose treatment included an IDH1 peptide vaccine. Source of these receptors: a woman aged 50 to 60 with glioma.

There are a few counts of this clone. This chain's CDR3 is CAMGQGASAAPLHF. Written as DNA, the CDR3 is TGTGCCATGGGACAGGGGGCTTCTGCAGCACCCCTCCACTTT. This chain joins TRBV2 and TRBJ1-6; 12 bases are a match to TRBD1. Germline-derived CDR1 and CDR2 are SNHLY and FYNNEI. After removal of 10 bases from V and 11 bases from J, the junction contained 9 bases not matched to a gene. This CDR3 spans 14 amino acids.

CDR3 sequence reads: CASSYGPGGPQHF. The CDR3 DNA is TGTGCCAGCAGTTACGGTCCCGGGGGGCCCCAGCATTTT. The V call is TRBV6-5, the J call TRBJ1-5; weak D call: TRBD1 (5 bases). CDR1 and CDR2 from the germline V gene are MNHEY and SVGAGI. CDR3 length: 13 amino acids. V lost 2 bases, J lost 9 bases, and 11 bases lay in between.

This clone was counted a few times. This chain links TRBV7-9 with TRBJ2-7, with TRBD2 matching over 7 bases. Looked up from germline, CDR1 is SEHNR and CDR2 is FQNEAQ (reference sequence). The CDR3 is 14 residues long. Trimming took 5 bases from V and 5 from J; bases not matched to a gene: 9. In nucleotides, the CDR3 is TGTGCCAGCAGCCTGGGGGGAGGGTATAACGAGCAGTACTTC. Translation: CASSLGGGYNEQYF.

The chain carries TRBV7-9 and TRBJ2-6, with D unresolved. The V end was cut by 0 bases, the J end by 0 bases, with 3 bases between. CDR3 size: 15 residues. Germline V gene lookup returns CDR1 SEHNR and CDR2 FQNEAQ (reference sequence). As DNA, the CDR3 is TGTGCCAGCAGCTTAGCCTTCTCTGGGGCCAACGTCCTGACTTTC. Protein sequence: CASSLAFSGANVLTF.

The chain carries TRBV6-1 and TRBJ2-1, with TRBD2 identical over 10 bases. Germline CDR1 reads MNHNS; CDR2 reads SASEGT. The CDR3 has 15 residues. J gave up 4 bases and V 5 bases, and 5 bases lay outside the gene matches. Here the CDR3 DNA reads TGTGCCAGCAGTCAAGGACTAGCGGAGTACAATGAGCAGTTCTTC. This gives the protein CASSQGLAEYNEQFF.

This CDR3 reads CASSDSGTSSYNEQFF. CDR3 nucleotide sequence: TGTGCCAGCAGTGACTCCGGGACTAGCTCCTACAATGAGCAGTTCTTC. The chain has TRBV6-4 and TRBJ2-1; 8 bases agree with TRBD2. V lost 0 bases, J lost 0 bases, and 1 base stayed unmatched. This CDR3 spans 16 amino acids. Germline CDR1 reads MRHNA; CDR2 reads SNTAGT.

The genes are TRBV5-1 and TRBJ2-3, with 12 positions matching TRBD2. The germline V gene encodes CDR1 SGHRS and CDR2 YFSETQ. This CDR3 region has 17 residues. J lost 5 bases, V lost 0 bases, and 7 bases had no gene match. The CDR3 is CASSLALAGGPQDTQYF. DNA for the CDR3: TGCGCCAGCAGCTTGGCTCTAGCGGGGGGGCCACAAGATACGCAGTATTTT.

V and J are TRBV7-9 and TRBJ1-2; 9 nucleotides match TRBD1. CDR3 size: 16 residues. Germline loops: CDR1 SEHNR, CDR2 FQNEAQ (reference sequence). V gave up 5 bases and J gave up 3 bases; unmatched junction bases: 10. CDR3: CASSHTGQGLYYGYTF. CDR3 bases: TGTGCCAGCAGCCACACCGGACAGGGGCTTTACTATGGCTACACCTTC.

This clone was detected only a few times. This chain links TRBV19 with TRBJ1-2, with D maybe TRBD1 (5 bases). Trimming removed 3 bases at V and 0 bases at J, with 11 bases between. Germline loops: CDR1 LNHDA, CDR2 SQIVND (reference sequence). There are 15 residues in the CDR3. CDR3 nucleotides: TGTGCCAGTAGTATTGACAGCCTAACTAACTATGGCTACACCTTC. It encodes CASSIDSLTNYGYTF.

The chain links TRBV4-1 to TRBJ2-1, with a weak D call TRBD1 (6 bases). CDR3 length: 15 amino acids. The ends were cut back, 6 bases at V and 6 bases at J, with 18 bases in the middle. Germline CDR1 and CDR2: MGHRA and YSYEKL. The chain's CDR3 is CASRTHRALANEQFF. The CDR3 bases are TGCGCCAGCAGGACTCACAGGGCCTTGGCCAATGAGCAGTTCTTC.

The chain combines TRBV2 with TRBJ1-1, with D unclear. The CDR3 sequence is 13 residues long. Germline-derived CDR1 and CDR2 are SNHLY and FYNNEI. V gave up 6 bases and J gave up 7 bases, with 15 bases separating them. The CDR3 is CASRFEGGLEAFF. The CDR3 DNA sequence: TGTGCCAGCAGGTTTGAGGGAGGGCTTGAAGCTTTCTTT. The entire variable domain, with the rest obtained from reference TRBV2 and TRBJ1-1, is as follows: EPEVTQTPSHQVTQMGQEVILRCVPISNHLYFYWYRQILGQKVEFLVSFYNNEISEKSEIFDDQFSVERPDGSNFTLKIRSTKLEDSAMYFCASRFEGGLEAFFGQGTRLTVV.

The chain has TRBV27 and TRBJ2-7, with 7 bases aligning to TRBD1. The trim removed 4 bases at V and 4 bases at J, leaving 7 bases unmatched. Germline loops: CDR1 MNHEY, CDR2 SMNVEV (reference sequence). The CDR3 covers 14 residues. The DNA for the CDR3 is TGTGCCAGCAGTTACCAGGGGGATGTGTACGAGCAGTACTTC. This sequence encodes CASSYQGDVYEQYF.

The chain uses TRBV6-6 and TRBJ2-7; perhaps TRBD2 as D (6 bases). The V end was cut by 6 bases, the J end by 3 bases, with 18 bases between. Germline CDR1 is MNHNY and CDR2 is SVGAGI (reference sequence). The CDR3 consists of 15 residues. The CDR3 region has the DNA TGTGCCAGCAGGACCGGGACTGATAACCTCTACGAGCAGTACTTC. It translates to CASRTGTDNLYEQYF.

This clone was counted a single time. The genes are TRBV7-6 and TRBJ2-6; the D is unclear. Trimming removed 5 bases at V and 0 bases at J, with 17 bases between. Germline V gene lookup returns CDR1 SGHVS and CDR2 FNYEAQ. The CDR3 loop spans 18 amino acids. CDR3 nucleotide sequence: TGTGCCAGCAGCCGCGATCATCCAAGACTCTCTGGGGCCAACGTCCTGACTTTC. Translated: CASSRDHPRLSGANVLTF. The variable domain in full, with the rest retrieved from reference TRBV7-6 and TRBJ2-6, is GAGVSQSPRYKVTKRGQDVALRCDPISGHVSLYWYRQALGQGPEFLTYFNYEAQQDKSGLPNDRFSAERPEGSISTLTIQRTEQRDSAMYRCASSRDHPRLSGANVLTFGAGSRLTVL.

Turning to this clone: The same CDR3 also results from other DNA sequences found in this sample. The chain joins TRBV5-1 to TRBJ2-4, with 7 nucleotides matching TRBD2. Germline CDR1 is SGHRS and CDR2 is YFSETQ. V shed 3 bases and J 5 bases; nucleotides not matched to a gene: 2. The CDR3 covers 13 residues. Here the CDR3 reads CASSWGGENIQYF. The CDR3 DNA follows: TGCGCCAGCAGCTGGGGGGGGGAAAACATTCAGTACTTC.

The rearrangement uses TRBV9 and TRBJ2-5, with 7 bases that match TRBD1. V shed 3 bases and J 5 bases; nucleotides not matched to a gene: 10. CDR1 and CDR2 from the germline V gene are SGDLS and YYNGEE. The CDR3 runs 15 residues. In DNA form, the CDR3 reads TGTGCCAGCAGCGCTGGACAGGTCTGGGGGGAGACCCAGTACTTC. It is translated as CASSAGQVWGETQYF.

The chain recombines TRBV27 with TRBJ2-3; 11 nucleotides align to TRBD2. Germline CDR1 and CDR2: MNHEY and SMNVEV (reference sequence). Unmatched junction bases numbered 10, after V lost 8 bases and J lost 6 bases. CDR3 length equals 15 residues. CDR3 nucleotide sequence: TGTGCCAGCTGCCTTAGCGGGGGGGCCCGGGATACGCAGTATTTT. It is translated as CASCLSGGARDTQYF.

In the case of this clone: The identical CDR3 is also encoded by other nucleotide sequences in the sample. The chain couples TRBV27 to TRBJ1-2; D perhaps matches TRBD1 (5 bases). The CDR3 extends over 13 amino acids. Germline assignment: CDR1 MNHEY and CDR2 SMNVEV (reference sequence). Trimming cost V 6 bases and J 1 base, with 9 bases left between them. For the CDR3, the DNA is TGTGCCAGCAGCAGGCAGGGTAACTATGGCTACACCTTC. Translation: CASSRQGNYGYTF.

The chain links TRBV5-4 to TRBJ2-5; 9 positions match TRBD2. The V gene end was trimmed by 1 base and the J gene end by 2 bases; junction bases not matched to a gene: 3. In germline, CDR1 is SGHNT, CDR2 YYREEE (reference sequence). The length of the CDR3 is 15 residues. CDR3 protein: CASSLRLAGQETQYF. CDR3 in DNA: TGTGCCAGCAGCTTGAGGCTAGCGGGGCAAGAGACCCAGTACTTC.

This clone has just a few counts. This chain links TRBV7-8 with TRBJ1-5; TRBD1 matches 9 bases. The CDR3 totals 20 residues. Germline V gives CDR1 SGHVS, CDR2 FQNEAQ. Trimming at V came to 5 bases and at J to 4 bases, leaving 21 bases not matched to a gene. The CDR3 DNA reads TGTGCCAGCAGCCTGTACCTTATTCCGGGACAGGGAGTTCGAAATCAGCCCCAGCATTTT. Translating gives CASSLYLIPGQGVRNQPQHF.

The CDR3, as DNA: TGCGCCAGCAGTTCCGTGACTAGCGGGGGGGCGTTGGTAGAGACCCAGTACTTC. Translated, it gives CASSSVTSGGALVETQYF. V usage is TRBV5-1 and J usage is TRBJ2-5; 14 positions match TRBD2. The CDR3 has 18 residues. Germline CDR1 and CDR2: SGHRS and YFSETQ. V lost 5 bases, J lost 4 bases, and 13 bases stayed unmatched.

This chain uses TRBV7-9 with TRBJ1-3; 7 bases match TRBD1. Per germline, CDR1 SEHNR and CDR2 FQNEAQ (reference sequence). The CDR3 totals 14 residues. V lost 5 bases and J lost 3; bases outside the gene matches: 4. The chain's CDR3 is CASSRDRDGNTIYF. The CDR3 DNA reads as TGTGCCAGCAGCAGAGACAGGGATGGAAACACCATATATTTT.

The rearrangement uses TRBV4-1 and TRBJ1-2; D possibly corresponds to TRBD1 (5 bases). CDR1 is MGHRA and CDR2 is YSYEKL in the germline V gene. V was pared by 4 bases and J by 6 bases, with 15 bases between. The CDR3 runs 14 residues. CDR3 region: CASSLTSGEHGYTF. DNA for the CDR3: TGCGCCAGCAGCCTCACATCGGGGGAACATGGCTACACCTTC.

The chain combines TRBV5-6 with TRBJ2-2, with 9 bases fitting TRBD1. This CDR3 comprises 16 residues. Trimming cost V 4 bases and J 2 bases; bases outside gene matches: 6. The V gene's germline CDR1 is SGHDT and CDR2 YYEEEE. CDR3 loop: CASSPDRGRNTGELFF. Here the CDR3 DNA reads TGTGCCAGCAGCCCGGACAGGGGAAGAAACACCGGGGAGCTGTTTTTT.

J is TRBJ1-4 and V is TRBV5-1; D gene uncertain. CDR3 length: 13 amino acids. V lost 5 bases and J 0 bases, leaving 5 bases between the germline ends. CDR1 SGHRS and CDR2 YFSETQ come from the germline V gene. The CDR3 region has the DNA TGCGCCAGCAGACAGCCAACTAATGAAAAACTGTTTTTT. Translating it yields CASRQPTNEKLFF.

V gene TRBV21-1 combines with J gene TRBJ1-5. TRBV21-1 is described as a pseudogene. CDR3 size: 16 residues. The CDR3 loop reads CASSGQGLYSNQPQHF. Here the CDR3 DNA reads TGTGCCAGCAGCGGTCAGGGACTCTATAGCAATCAGCCCCAGCATTTT.

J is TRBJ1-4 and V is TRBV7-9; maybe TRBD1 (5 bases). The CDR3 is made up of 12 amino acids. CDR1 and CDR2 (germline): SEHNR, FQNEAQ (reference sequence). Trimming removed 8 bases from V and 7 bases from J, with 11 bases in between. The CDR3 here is CASRDVGEKLFF. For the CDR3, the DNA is TGTGCCAGCCGGGACGTGGGTGAAAAACTGTTTTTT. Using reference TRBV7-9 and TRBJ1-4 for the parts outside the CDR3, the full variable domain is DTGVSQNPRHKITKRGQNVTFRCDPISEHNRLYWYRQTLGQGPEFLTYFQNEAQLEKSRLLSDRFSAERPKGSFSTLEIQRTEQGDSAMYLCASRDVGEKLFFGSGTQLSVL.

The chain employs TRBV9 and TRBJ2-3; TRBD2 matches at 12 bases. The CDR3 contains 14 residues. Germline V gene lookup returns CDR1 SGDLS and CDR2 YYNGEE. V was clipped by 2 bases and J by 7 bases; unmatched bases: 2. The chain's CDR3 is CASSVTSGGNTQYF. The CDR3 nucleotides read TGTGCCAGCAGCGTGACTAGCGGGGGAAATACGCAGTATTTT.